This record concerns one T cell receptor beta chain sequence. Its matching antigen is unknown. The CDR3 runs 13 residues. CDR1 is LNHDA and CDR2 is SQIVND in the germline V gene (reference sequence). V lost 4 bases and J lost 3, with 7 bases in between. This sample was included in a study of T cell responses to AZD1222 COVID-19 vaccine. Study-level points and caveats: Nearly half of spike-specific TCRs reportedly target variant regions that are unmutated in the B.1.351 and B.1.1.7 variants.

Profiling relied on immunoSEQ multiplex PCR, and the TCRdb table lists in-frame clones only, not all of them. The sample records 100,000 or so clones, about 93% being singletons. The sample was peripheral blood, taken on day 0 of AZD1222 vaccination. J is TRBJ2-1 and V is TRBV19; D is unclear. The source is an adult in good health. DNA of the CDR3: TGTGCCAGTAGTAATTGGATCTACAATGAGCAGTTCTTC. Translated, it gives CASSNWIYNEQFF.